These 29 T cell receptor beta chains originate from one sample sequenced in a study of blood T cell repertoires in COVID-19. TCRdb's table, derived via immunoSEQ multiplex PCR, lists solely in-frame clones and lacks some. The repertoire holds about 230,000 clones, with about nine tenths as singletons. The specimen sequenced was peripheral blood. The receptors shown here come from a man aged 30 to 39 with COVID-19, enrolled during active disease.

This clone was detected once. The rearrangement links TRBV5-1 to TRBJ1-6; the D gene is possibly TRBD1 (5 bases). The CDR3 extends over 15 amino acids. V was pared by 0 bases and J by 8 bases, with 12 bases between. From germline, CDR1 is SGHRS and CDR2 YFSETQ. DNA for the CDR3: TGCGCCAGCAGCTTGGAATGGGGCGCGGATTCACCCCTCCACTTT. Encoded protein: CASSLEWGADSPLHF.

V gene TRBV28 combines with J gene TRBJ1-4, with D maybe TRBD1 (6 bases). The CDR3 has 16 residues. CDR1 and CDR2 (germline): MDHEN, SYDVKM. The germline V and J ends were trimmed by 6 bases and 8 bases, with 22 bases remaining between them. CDR3: CASSLMGASRREKLFF. CDR3 coding DNA: TGTGCCAGCAGCCTAATGGGGGCCTCCCGTAGGGAAAAACTGTTTTTT.

The V and J genes are TRBV28 and TRBJ2-7, with D maybe TRBD2 (5 bases). The germline V gene encodes CDR1 MDHEN and CDR2 SYDVKM. The CDR3 sequence is 13 residues long. The V and J ends lost 4 bases and 2 bases respectively, with 9 bases between them. CDR3 DNA sequence: TGTGCCAGCAGTTCTTACGGGACCTACGAGCAGTACTTC. It codes for CASSSYGTYEQYF.

This rearrangement joins TRBV24-1 to TRBJ1-4; 8 bases map to TRBD1. With V trimmed by 4 bases and J by 12 bases, 9 bases remained unmatched. The germline V gene has CDR1 KGHDR and CDR2 SFDVKD. The CDR3 has 14 amino acids. The CDR3 DNA reads TGTGCCACCAGTGAACCAGGGACAGGTGGTCAACTGTTTTTT. It encodes CATSEPGTGGQLFF.

The chain joins TRBV6-5 to TRBJ2-1; 9 bases agree with TRBD1. Unmatched junction bases numbered 2, after V lost 0 bases and J lost 2 bases. This CDR3 spans 16 amino acids. CDR1 MNHEY and CDR2 SVGAGI come from the germline V gene. CDR3 sequence: CASSYSWDRAYNEQFF. DNA for the CDR3: TGTGCCAGCAGTTACTCTTGGGACAGGGCCTACAATGAGCAGTTCTTC.

CDR3 nucleotide sequence: TGTGCCAGCAGCCGTACAGGGCCTAGCAATCAGCCCCAGCATTTT. Translating it yields CASSRTGPSNQPQHF. The chain employs TRBV6-5 and TRBJ1-5, with D possibly matching TRBD1 (6 bases). Germline-derived CDR1 and CDR2 are MNHEY and SVGAGI. The CDR3 extends over 15 amino acids. V was cut by 6 bases and J by 0 bases, with 12 bases left in between.

The chain recombines TRBV28 with TRBJ1-2; perhaps TRBD1 as D (6 bases). Germline V lookup: CDR1 MDHEN, CDR2 SYDVKM. The CDR3 totals 18 residues. V lost 5 bases to trimming and J lost 2 bases, with 24 bases between them. In DNA form, the CDR3 reads TGTGCCAGCAGTCCTTACAGGGTCGCCGCCGGAATGAACTATGGCTACACCTTC. It translates to CASSPYRVAAGMNYGYTF.

The chain couples TRBV29-1 to TRBJ2-2; D is uncertain. Per the germline V gene, CDR1 is SQVTM and CDR2 is ANQGSEA. The CDR3 extends over 13 amino acids. V dropped 3 bases and J dropped 3 bases, with 8 bases sitting between them. The CDR3 bases are TGCAGCGTTGATCGGCTAGACACCGGGGAGCTGTTTTTT. This gives the protein CSVDRLDTGELFF.

V is TRBV27 and J is TRBJ1-5; TRBD1 might be the D (5 bases). CDR1 is MNHEY, CDR2 SMNVEV, per germline (reference sequence). Trimming took 3 bases from V and 1 from J, leaving 19 bases between them. This CDR3 has 18 amino acids. The CDR3 is CASSFEIKRGMSNQPQHF. The CDR3 nucleotides read TGTGCCAGCAGTTTTGAAATTAAAAGGGGAATGAGCAATCAGCCCCAGCATTTT.

V is TRBV12-5 and J is TRBJ2-1; TRBD2 might be the D (6 bases). The CDR3 covers 14 residues. Trimming left V 2 bases short and J 9 bases short, with 14 bases between. CDR1 is LGHNT, CDR2 FRNRAP, per germline. CDR3 amino acids: CASGLMEGRSEQFF. CDR3 bases: TGTGCTAGTGGTTTGATGGAGGGCCGTAGTGAGCAGTTCTTC.

The chain has TRBV19 and TRBJ2-5, with 8 bases fitting TRBD2. The V and J ends lost 1 base and 4 bases, in that order; junction bases with no gene match: 11. CDR3 length: 17 amino acids. The germline gives CDR1 LNHDA, CDR2 SQIVND (reference sequence). CDR3 residues: CASSIVLGGRIGETQYF. In nucleotides, the CDR3 is TGTGCCAGTAGTATAGTACTGGGCGGGAGGATCGGAGAGACCCAGTACTTC.

The chain employs TRBV2 and TRBJ2-7, with TRBD1 as a possible D gene (6 bases). CDR1 SNHLY and CDR2 FYNNEI come from the germline V gene. This CDR3 spans 12 amino acids. V dropped 7 bases and J dropped 2 bases, with 9 bases sitting between them. The CDR3: CASTRQAYEQYF. CDR3 DNA sequence: TGTGCCAGCACCCGACAGGCCTACGAGCAGTACTTC.

V is TRBV5-6 and J is TRBJ1-5; D may be TRBD1 (5 bases). V was trimmed by 1 base and J by 7 bases, leaving 24 bases between them. From germline, CDR1 is SGHDT and CDR2 YYEEEE. This CDR3 is built from 18 residues. The CDR3 nucleotides are TGTGCCAGCAGCTTGTGGGGAATAGGACAATTCGGACGGCAGCCCCAGCATTTT. The encoded protein is CASSLWGIGQFGRQPQHF.

The V gene is TRBV7-2, the J gene TRBJ1-5, with TRBD1 matching 7 bases. The CDR3 is 15 residues long. V lost 5 bases to trimming and J lost 5 bases; unmatched junction nucleotides: 9. CDR1 is SGHTA and CDR2 is FQGNSA in the germline V gene. DNA of the CDR3: TGTGCCAGCAGCCTCCGGGACAGCCAATATCAGCCCCAGCATTTT. This encodes CASSLRDSQYQPQHF.

This chain connects TRBV7-2 to TRBJ2-5; 10 bases align to TRBD1. The CDR3 runs to 14 residues. V dropped 6 bases and J dropped 5; count of bases not matched to a gene: 6. Germline CDR1 is SGHTA and CDR2 is FQGNSA. CDR3 sequence reads: CASRGTGVGETQYF. The CDR3 bases are TGTGCCAGCAGGGGGACAGGGGTGGGGGAGACCCAGTACTTC. Drawing the rest from reference TRBV7-2 and TRBJ2-5, the complete variable domain is GAGVSQSPSNKVTEKGKDVELRCDPISGHTALYWYRQSLGQGLEFLIYFQGNSAPDKSGLPSDRFSAERTGGSVSTLTIQRTQQEDSAVYLCASRGTGVGETQYFGPGTRLLVL.

This chain connects TRBV6-5 to TRBJ2-1; 11 bases align to TRBD2. The CDR3 sequence is 13 residues long. Germline loops: CDR1 MNHEY, CDR2 SVGAGI. With 6 bases clipped from V and 12 bases from J, the junction kept 7 bases outside the gene matches. CDR3 in DNA: TGTGCCAGCAGAAAACTAGCGGGAGTTTCGCAGTTCTTC. It codes for CASRKLAGVSQFF.

This sequence joins TRBV3-1 (or the pseudogene TRBV3-2) and TRBJ1-2; 8 positions agree with TRBD1. The CDR3 has 15 residues. CDR1 is LGHDT and CDR2 is YNNKEL in the germline V gene (reference sequence). After removal of 4 bases from V and 1 base from J, the junction contained 5 bases not matched to a gene. The chain's CDR3 is CASSRETGVNYGYTF. Here the CDR3 DNA reads TGTGCCAGCAGCCGAGAGACAGGGGTTAACTATGGCTACACCTTC.

This clone came up once. V is TRBV9 and J is TRBJ2-1; TRBD2 agrees at 10 bases. With 2 bases clipped from V and 5 bases from J, the junction kept 13 bases outside the gene matches. The germline CDR1 and CDR2 sequences are SGDLS and YYNGEE. The CDR3 runs to 18 residues. In nucleotides, the CDR3 is TGTGCCAGCAGCGTGAATTCCTTCCGGACTAGCGGTGACAATGAGCAGTTCTTC. The encoded protein is CASSVNSFRTSGDNEQFF.

The chain employs TRBV20-1 and TRBJ1-2, with D tentatively TRBD1 (6 bases). The V and J ends lost 5 bases and 8 bases respectively, with 12 bases between them. Germline values: CDR1 DFQATT, CDR2 SNEGSKA (reference sequence). The CDR3 is made up of 11 amino acids. CDR3 sequence: CSADGTRGYTF. The CDR3 coding sequence is TGCAGTGCTGATGGGACACGAGGCTACACCTTC.

In its sample, this clone was seen many times. This chain joins TRBV10-3 and TRBJ1-5, with a weak D call TRBD1 (5 bases). CDR3 length: 16 residues. The germline CDR1 and CDR2 sequences are ENHRY and SYGVKD. The ends were cut back, 2 bases at V and 2 bases at J, with 13 bases in the middle. Written as DNA, the CDR3 is TGTGCCATCAGTGAGGTCAGAGGAGGGGGCAATCAGCCCCAGCATTTT. Its protein is CAISEVRGGGNQPQHF.

This rearrangement joins TRBV6-6 to TRBJ2-5, with TRBD2 identical over 14 bases. Germline-derived CDR1 and CDR2 are MNHNY and SVGAGI (reference sequence). V trimming: 6 bases; J trimming: 5 bases; junction bases outside the gene matches: 8. The CDR3 extends over 16 amino acids. CDR3 DNA sequence: TGTGCCAGCAGGCCACCGGGACTAGCGGGGGTCGAGACCCAGTACTTC. Translated, it gives CASRPPGLAGVETQYF.

The chain carries TRBV24-1 and TRBJ1-1; 8 positions match TRBD1. Germline loops: CDR1 KGHDR, CDR2 SFDVKD. CDR3 length: 14 residues. With 3 bases clipped from V and 7 bases from J, the junction kept 6 bases outside the gene matches. CDR3 sequence: CATSDPDRADEAFF. The CDR3 region has the DNA TGTGCCACCAGTGATCCGGACAGGGCAGATGAAGCTTTCTTT.

The chain joins TRBV5-6 to TRBJ1-1, with TRBD1 identical over 8 bases. The germline V gene has CDR1 SGHDT and CDR2 YYEEEE. Losses at the gene ends were 4 bases for V and 4 bases for J; bases not matched to a gene: 6. CDR3 length: 14 residues. The CDR3: CASSRQGLGTEAFF. The CDR3 DNA is TGTGCCAGCAGCCGACAGGGGTTAGGCACTGAAGCTTTCTTT.

The chain links TRBV5-5 to TRBJ1-1; D is possibly TRBD1 (5 bases). This CDR3 region has 13 residues. Germline V gives CDR1 SGHKS, CDR2 YYEKEE (reference sequence). Trimming left V 5 bases short and J 2 bases short, with 10 bases between. CDR3 region: CASSFDRNTEAFF. Written as DNA, the CDR3 is TGTGCCAGCAGTTTTGACAGAAACACTGAAGCTTTCTTT.

The V gene is TRBV27, the J gene TRBJ2-7, with D possibly being TRBD2 (5 bases). The V end lost 3 bases, the J end lost 3 bases, and 21 bases lay between the germline ends. This CDR3 has 17 residues. Germline-derived CDR1 and CDR2 are MNHEY and SMNVEV (reference sequence). The DNA for the CDR3 is TGTGCCAGCAGTTTTTCAGGCGAGCCCAGAGGGTTCTACGAGCAGTACTTC. This gives the protein CASSFSGEPRGFYEQYF.

This chain connects TRBV27 to TRBJ2-7; TRBD2 matches at 11 bases. CDR3 size: 19 residues. Germline CDR1 reads MNHEY; CDR2 reads SMNVEV (reference sequence). Losses at the gene ends were 6 bases for V and 1 base for J; bases not matched to a gene: 17. The CDR3 here is CASRMNFDRLAGTSYEQYF. In nucleotides, the CDR3 is TGTGCCAGCAGGATGAATTTCGATCGACTAGCGGGAACATCCTACGAGCAGTACTTC.

The V and J genes are TRBV19 and TRBJ2-7, with D tentatively TRBD1 (5 bases). V lost 4 bases and J 3 bases, leaving 10 bases between the germline ends. Per the germline V gene, CDR1 is LNHDA and CDR2 is SQIVND (reference sequence). CDR3 length: 13 residues. In DNA form, the CDR3 reads TGTGCCAGTAGTACCCGACAGAACTACGAGCAGTACTTC. Protein product: CASSTRQNYEQYF.

CDR3 sequence reads: CASSLAVGNPYNEQFF. CDR3 sequence (DNA): TGTGCCAGCAGCTTAGCCGTCGGGAACCCCTACAATGAGCAGTTCTTC. The chain links TRBV7-2 to TRBJ2-1; possibly TRBD2 for D (5 bases). There are 16 residues in the CDR3. V was clipped by 0 bases and J by 2 bases, with 11 bases between them. Germline CDR1 SGHTA, CDR2 FQGNSA. The full variable domain, with the rest looked up from reference TRBV7-2 and TRBJ2-1, is GAGVSQSPSNKVTEKGKDVELRCDPISGHTALYWYRQSLGQGLEFLIYFQGNSAPDKSGLPSDRFSAERTGGSVSTLTIQRTQQEDSAVYLCASSLAVGNPYNEQFFGPGTRLTVL.

The J gene is TRBJ1-1, the V gene TRBV7-9, with 7 bases matching TRBD1. Germline CDR1 SEHNR, CDR2 FQNEAQ (reference sequence). The CDR3 extends over 14 amino acids. The junction had 3 bases not matched to a gene; V was cut back by 4 bases and J by 1 base. The CDR3 nucleotides are TGTGCCAGCAGCTCCCAGGGGGAGAACACTGAAGCTTTCTTT. Its protein is CASSSQGENTEAFF.